This T cell receptor beta chain originates from a study of T cells in localized non-small cell lung cancer. General study results and limits: Clonality peaked in uninvolved adjacent lung rather than tumor. Appearances in adjacent lung were noted for a median around 55 of the top 100 tumor clones.

Regarding this clone: Its antigen is unknown.

With 4 bases clipped from V and 6 bases from J, the junction kept 1 base outside the gene matches. The CDR3 contains 13 residues. From germline, CDR1 is MNHEY and CDR2 SMNVEV (reference sequence). Generated by immunoSEQ multiplex PCR, the TCRdb table keeps only in-frame clones and is missing some. This table holds tens of thousands of clones, 80% to 90% found once. This specimen was peripheral blood, taken before any cancer treatment. The clonotype originates from a man aged 35 to 69 with stage I lung adenocarcinoma. The chain carries TRBV27 and TRBJ1-5, with 9 bases identical to TRBD1. The CDR3 DNA follows: TGTGCCAGCAGTTGGGACAGGGTTCAGCCCCAGCATTTT. It codes for CASSWDRVQPQHF.